This entry is about one T cell receptor (beta chain). What it binds is not known. Trimming shortened V by 5 bases and J by 7 bases, and 9 bases separated the two germline ends. The CDR3 is 12 residues long. Germline CDR1 is MNHEY and CDR2 is SMNVEV (reference sequence). This sample was taken from a study of CD8+ T cells in alopecia areata. As part of sample collection, lesional scalp punch biopsies and peripheral blood were taken from alopecia areata patients. Separation by sorting yielded CD4+ and CD8+ T cells from PBMCs. Following extraction, RNA underwent reverse transcription to cDNA, which served as the sequencing template. Clones were read by immunoSEQ multiplex PCR, and TCRdb kept only the in-frame ones, dropping some. The sample has about 150,000 clones, around 87% seen once. Overall study results and limits: In lesional scalp, particularly from alopecia totalis/universalis, clonality was higher than in normal scalp. TCRs were shared less clearly across patients than in mice, possibly for HLA-related reasons.

The chain has TRBV27 and TRBJ2-1; a weak D match, TRBD2 (6 bases). The sequence derives from a human donor with alopecia areata. The material sequenced was CD8+ T cells sorted from blood, taken at week 0. CDR3 amino acids: CASSPAGNEQFF. CDR3 in DNA: TGTGCCAGCAGTCCGGCGGGGAATGAGCAGTTCTTC.